This T cell receptor beta chain was identified during a study of blood T cell repertoires in COVID-19. Looking at the study overall: The United States, Italy and Spain supplied acute and convalescent COVID-19 samples. Sources were T cells, B-cell-depleted T cells, or PBMCs; the material itself was cDNA or gDNA.

Original processing methods: By means of reference gene primer amplification, nucleated cell counts were estimated. Here immunoSEQ multiplex PCR was the method, and the copy in TCRdb shows in-frame clones only, minus some. V and J calls and clone size follow that table, whereas D and trimming were derived from the DNA. This table has tens of thousands of clones, approximately 90% appearing once. V lost 1 base and J lost 0; bases outside the gene matches: 8. The CDR3 length is 18 residues. Germline V gene data show CDR1 as ENHRY and CDR2 as SYGVKD. The origin of this receptor is a man aged 65 to 79 with active or convalescent COVID-19. The sequenced material came from peripheral blood. V and J are TRBV10-3 and TRBJ2-2, with 7 nucleotides matching TRBD2. The CDR3 DNA is TGTGCCATCAGTGAGTTCGGGGGAGGGCCCGCGAACACCGGGGAGCTGTTTTTT. Its protein is CAISEFGGGPANTGELFF.